This record looks at one T cell receptor (beta chain) sequence and its context. The antigen remains unidentified. Germline assignment: CDR1 MNHEY and CDR2 SMNVEV (reference sequence). This CDR3 spans 17 amino acids. The V and J ends lost 5 bases and 6 bases respectively, with 23 bases between them. This table comes from immunoSEQ multiplex PCR, and its TCRdb copy is limited to in-frame clones, with some not included. The sample holds 55,000 to 70,000 clones; 70% to 90% are singletons and the top ten take around 1.9%. The data belong to a study of Tregs in tolerant kidney transplant recipients. Across the whole study: The nonmyeloablative bone marrow transplants came from related graft donors, with transient mixed chimerism. Study-wide findings and caveats: Validation in larger populations is needed because few patients were studied.

Thawed PBMCs were FACS-sorted into unstimulated CD4+CD25+CD127- regulatory T cells, CD4+CD25- non-regulatory cells, CD4 and CD8 cells. Thawed PBMCs were rested overnight at 37°C with approximately 200 IU/ml IL-2 before regulatory T cell sorting. The chain carries TRBV27 and TRBJ1-5; D gene unclear. This clonotype was obtained from a human donor who received a combined kidney and bone marrow transplant. The sequenced sample was Tregs from blood, obtained before the transplant. Here the CDR3 reads CASSTKPYGREGQPQHF. The CDR3 nucleotides are TGTGCCAGCAGTACTAAACCCTATGGACGGGAGGGTCAGCCCCAGCATTTT.